Detailed here is one T cell receptor beta chain. These data come from a study of T cells in Graves' hyperthyroidism and ophthalmopathy. Researchers took RNA transcripts and amplified the TCR beta CDR3 regions from them. When the TCR CDR3 underwent first-round RT-PCR, the HTBI primer set was used. TCRdb re-called the multiplex PCR reads through MiXCR, storing one row per CDR3 protein. This table has hundreds of thousands of distinct CDR3 sequences, 46% appearing once. Trimming left V 2 bases short and J 2 bases short, with 21 bases between. CDR1 DFQATT and CDR2 SNEGSKA come from the germline V gene (reference sequence). The CDR3 is 17 amino acids. Together with thyroid ultrasound, orbital computed tomography, serum thyroxine and TRAb, clinical symptoms were used for diagnoses.

This sequence originates from a woman between 18 and 29 years old with Graves' hyperthyroidism. This chain connects TRBV20-1 to TRBJ2-5, with D possibly matching TRBD2 (6 bases). Sequenced: peripheral blood or thyroid tissue (not recorded which). The CDR3 sequence is CSARFMGGRGGQETQYF. CDR3 bases: TGCAGTGCTAGATTTATGGGTGGGCGAGGAGGGCAAGAGACCCAGTACTTC.